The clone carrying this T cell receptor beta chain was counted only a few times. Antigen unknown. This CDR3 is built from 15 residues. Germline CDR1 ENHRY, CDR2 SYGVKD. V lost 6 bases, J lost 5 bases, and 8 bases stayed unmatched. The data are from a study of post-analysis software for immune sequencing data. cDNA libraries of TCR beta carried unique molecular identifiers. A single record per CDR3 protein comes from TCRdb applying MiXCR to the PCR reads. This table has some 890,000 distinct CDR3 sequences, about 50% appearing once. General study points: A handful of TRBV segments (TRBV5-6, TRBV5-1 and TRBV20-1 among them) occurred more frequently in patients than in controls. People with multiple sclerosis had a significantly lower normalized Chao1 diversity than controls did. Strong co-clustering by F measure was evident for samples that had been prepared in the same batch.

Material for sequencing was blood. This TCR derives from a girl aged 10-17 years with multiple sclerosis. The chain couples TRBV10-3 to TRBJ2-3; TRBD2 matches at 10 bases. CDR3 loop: CAIRLGTSAGDTQYF. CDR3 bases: TGTGCCATCAGACTCGGGACTAGCGCCGGAGATACGCAGTATTTT.